Presented here are 25 T cell receptor beta chains from one specimen sequenced in a study of cytomegalovirus exposure and HLA in healthy donors. The PCR employed 60 Vbeta primers together with 13 Jbeta primers. Sequencing was performed with immunoSEQ multiplex PCR; in TCRdb, only in-frame clones are kept and a portion is missing. The sample shows some 150,000 clones, over 65% of them seen only once. The material sequenced was PBMCs. The receptors shown here come from a female donor in good health and CMV-seronegative.

This sequence joins TRBV7-9 and TRBJ2-7, with D maybe TRBD2 (6 bases). CDR1 and CDR2 from the germline V gene are SEHNR and FQNEAQ (reference sequence). Trimming shortened V by 5 bases and J by 0 bases, and 20 bases separated the two germline ends. The CDR3 consists of 17 residues. The CDR3 loop is CASSHPPGTYNSYEQYF. For the CDR3, the DNA is TGTGCCAGCAGCCACCCGCCCGGGACTTACAACTCCTACGAGCAGTACTTC.

V and J are TRBV30 and TRBJ1-2; 7 positions agree with TRBD1. Germline trimming cut 0 bases from V and 3 bases from J; bases unmatched to any gene: 4. Germline CDR1 GTSNPN, CDR2 SVGIG (reference sequence). The CDR3 runs to 14 residues. CDR3: CAWSVGQGDYGYTF. CDR3 sequence (DNA): TGTGCCTGGAGTGTCGGGCAGGGGGACTATGGCTACACCTTC.

This chain joins TRBV5-4 and TRBJ2-1; the match to TRBD2 covers 12 bases. The germline V gene has CDR1 SGHNT and CDR2 YYREEE (reference sequence). The J segment lost 1 base and the V segment lost 4 bases, leaving 3 bases of the junction unmatched. The CDR3 is made up of 16 amino acids. For the CDR3, the DNA is TGTGCCAGCAGCCTAGCGGGGGGGCCGTCCTACAATGAGCAGTTCTTC. Translation gives CASSLAGGPSYNEQFF.

In its sample, this clone was seen a few times. The J gene is TRBJ1-4, the V gene TRBV28; TRBD1 matches at 9 bases. The germline gives CDR1 MDHEN, CDR2 SYDVKM. Trimming cost V 4 bases and J 8 bases; bases outside gene matches: 8. The CDR3 spans 15 residues. The CDR3 is CASSYQTGGKEKLFF. Here the CDR3 DNA reads TGTGCCAGCAGTTACCAGACAGGGGGAAAAGAAAAACTGTTTTTT.

This sequence joins TRBV5-6 and TRBJ2-1; D is ambiguous. This CDR3 spans 11 amino acids. The V gene's germline CDR1 is SGHDT and CDR2 YYEEEE. V was trimmed by 0 bases and J by 7 bases, leaving 2 bases between them. DNA of the CDR3: TGTGCCAGCAGCTTGGCGAATGAGCAGTTCTTC. It codes for CASSLANEQFF.

V gene TRBV2 combines with J gene TRBJ1-2; 7 bases are a match to TRBD1. Trimming at V came to 6 bases and at J to 0 bases, leaving 4 bases not matched to a gene. This CDR3 spans 14 amino acids. Germline V gene sequence: CDR1 SNHLY, CDR2 FYNNEI. CDR3 residues: CASRGQEANYGYTF. As DNA, the CDR3 is TGTGCCAGCAGAGGACAGGAAGCTAACTATGGCTACACCTTC.

The chain combines TRBV30 with TRBJ2-7, with a tentative D call TRBD1 (6 bases). Between the trimmed V and J ends, which lost 0 bases and 4 bases, there was a span of 10 bases. The CDR3 length is 13 residues. Germline V lookup: CDR1 GTSNPN, CDR2 SVGIG (reference sequence). The DNA for the CDR3 is TGTGCCTGGAGTGTAGGGCAGGGGTACGAGCAGTACTTC. The encoded protein is CAWSVGQGYEQYF.

The genes are TRBV4-3 and TRBJ2-2; TRBD2 matches 11 bases. Looked up from germline, CDR1 is LGHNA and CDR2 is YSLEER. The CDR3 runs 14 residues. J was trimmed by 13 bases and V by 4 bases; bases with no gene match: 8. The CDR3: CASSLGTSGRGLFF. The DNA of the CDR3 is TGCGCCAGCAGCCTCGGGACTAGCGGCCGTGGGCTGTTTTTT.

This clone came up a few times. The chain carries TRBV12-5 and TRBJ1-5; 10 bases are a match to TRBD1. The CDR3 consists of 20 residues. CDR1 and CDR2 from the germline V gene are LGHNT and FRNRAP. Trimming cost V 4 bases and J 2 bases; bases outside gene matches: 17. CDR3 loop: CASGYDRPGQGYWGNQPQHF. In DNA form, the CDR3 reads TGTGCTAGTGGTTACGACCGGCCGGGACAGGGGTACTGGGGCAATCAGCCCCAGCATTTT. The full variable domain, completed using reference TRBV12-5 and TRBJ1-5, is DARVTQTPRHKVTEMGQEVTMRCQPILGHNTVFWYRQTMMQGLELLAYFRNRAPLDDSGMPKDRFSAEMPDATLATLKIQPSEPRDSAVYFCASGYDRPGQGYWGNQPQHFGDGTRLSIL.

V is TRBV5-6 and J is TRBJ2-1; D is perhaps TRBD2 (6 bases). Looked up from germline, CDR1 is SGHDT and CDR2 is YYEEEE. CDR3 size: 14 residues. Trimming took 3 bases from V and 15 from J, leaving 22 bases between them. For the CDR3, the DNA is TGTGCCAGCAGCTCAAACCCCGGGACTTCCAATCTGTTCTTC. Its protein product is CASSSNPGTSNLFF.

This chain uses TRBV5-6 with TRBJ1-2, with no clear D. This CDR3 has 12 amino acids. V shed 3 bases and J shed 6 bases, with 9 bases lying between them. The V gene's germline CDR1 is SGHDT and CDR2 YYEEEE. This chain's CDR3 is CASSSEVDGYTF. In DNA, the CDR3 is TGTGCCAGCAGCTCCGAGGTGGATGGCTACACCTTC. Supplemented by reference TRBV5-6 and TRBJ1-2, the full variable domain reads DAGVTQSPTHLIKTRGQQVTLRCSPKSGHDTVSWYQQALGQGPQFIFQYYEEEERQRGNFPDRFSGHQFPNYSSELNVNALLLGDSALYLCASSSEVDGYTFGSGTRLTVV.

J is TRBJ1-2 and V is TRBV6-5; 7 bases fit TRBD1. This CDR3 is 15 amino acids long. Trimming removed 0 bases from V and 2 bases from J; junction bases left unmatched: 3. Per the germline V gene, CDR1 is MNHEY and CDR2 is SVGAGI. CDR3 in DNA: TGTGCCAGCAGTTACTCGGCAGGGGGAAACTATGGCTACACCTTC. Protein product: CASSYSAGGNYGYTF.

The V gene is TRBV27, the J gene TRBJ2-1; possible D gene TRBD2, 6 bases. Germline CDR1 reads MNHEY; CDR2 reads SMNVEV (reference sequence). V dropped 3 bases and J dropped 3 bases, with 12 bases sitting between them. There are 15 residues in the CDR3. CDR3 region: CASSFKGLHYNEQFF. CDR3 nucleotides: TGTGCCAGCAGTTTTAAGGGACTCCACTACAATGAGCAGTTCTTC.

This chain links TRBV7-3 with TRBJ2-1, with 10 bases aligning to TRBD1. The CDR3 runs 17 residues. CDR1 and CDR2 from the germline V gene are SGHTA and FQGTGA. V shed 2 bases, J shed 2 bases, and the junction held 6 bases outside the gene matches. CDR3: CASSLPRDRGPYNEQFF. CDR3 DNA sequence: TGTGCCAGCAGCTTACCCCGGGACAGGGGACCCTACAATGAGCAGTTCTTC.

This clone showed up just a few times. This sequence joins TRBV7-3 and TRBJ1-1; TRBD1 agrees at 7 bases. Germline loops: CDR1 SGHTA, CDR2 FQGTGA. The CDR3 runs to 14 residues. V dropped 5 bases and J dropped 3; count of bases not matched to a gene: 6. DNA for the CDR3: TGTGCCAGCAGCGCCACCGGGACAGACACTGAAGCTTTCTTT. Protein: CASSATGTDTEAFF.

CDR3 loop: CASSIYTGSEQYF. Written as DNA, the CDR3 is TGTGCCAGTAGTATATACACAGGATCCGAGCAGTACTTC. The chain uses TRBV19 and TRBJ2-7, with D possibly TRBD1 on 5 matching bases. CDR1 is LNHDA, CDR2 SQIVND, per germline (reference sequence). CDR3 size: 13 residues. V shed 2 bases and J shed 6 bases, with 11 bases lying between them.

The chain combines TRBV2 with TRBJ2-1; 7 bases match TRBD1. The trim removed 3 bases at V and 7 bases at J, leaving 12 bases unmatched. CDR3 length equals 16 residues. Looked up from germline, CDR1 is SNHLY and CDR2 is FYNNEI. The DNA of the CDR3 is TGTGCCAGCAGTGAGGGAAGGACAGGTAGAGTGAATGAGCAGTTCTTC. Amino acids: CASSEGRTGRVNEQFF.

The chain is built from TRBV7-2 and TRBJ2-7, with TRBD1 identical over 11 bases. The V segment lost 3 bases and the J segment 2 bases; nucleotides outside the gene matches: 3. Per germline, CDR1 SGHTA and CDR2 FQGNSA. The CDR3 contains 15 residues. CDR3 sequence reads: CASSLDRGPTYEQYF. In DNA form, the CDR3 reads TGTGCCAGCAGCTTGGACAGGGGGCCTACCTACGAGCAGTACTTC.

The rearrangement links TRBV28 to TRBJ2-7; TRBD1 aligns across 9 bases. V was pared by 6 bases and J by 4 bases, with 7 bases of the junction left unmatched. CDR1 MDHEN and CDR2 SYDVKM come from the germline V gene. This CDR3 spans 14 amino acids. The CDR3 loop reads CASSRTGVGYEQYF. The DNA of the CDR3 is TGTGCCAGCAGCAGGACAGGGGTTGGTTACGAGCAGTACTTC.

This chain joins TRBV5-6 and TRBJ2-7; 8 bases align to TRBD2. With 0 bases clipped from V and 5 bases from J, the junction kept 10 bases outside the gene matches. The CDR3 has 16 amino acids. Germline CDR1 SGHDT, CDR2 YYEEEE. The chain's CDR3 is CASSLGLARPTNEQYF. The CDR3 DNA reads as TGTGCCAGCAGCTTGGGACTAGCGCGGCCCACCAACGAGCAGTACTTC.

The V and J genes are TRBV19 and TRBJ2-5, with 9 positions matching TRBD2. Germline V gene lookup returns CDR1 LNHDA and CDR2 SQIVND (reference sequence). J was trimmed by 10 bases and V by 5 bases; bases with no gene match: 17. The CDR3 covers 16 residues. CDR3 region: CASSAAAGGPPWDQYF. In DNA form, the CDR3 reads TGTGCCAGTAGTGCAGCAGCGGGGGGCCCACCATGGGACCAGTACTTC. The full variable domain, with the rest looked up from reference TRBV19 and TRBJ2-5, is DGGITQSPKYLFRKEGQNVTLSCEQNLNHDAMYWYRQDPGQGLRLIYYSQIVNDFQKGDIAEGYSVSREKKESFPLTVTSAQKNPTAFYLCASSAAAGGPPWDQYFGPGTRLLVL.

The chain couples TRBV4-1 to TRBJ1-4; D is undetermined. Germline V gives CDR1 MGHRA, CDR2 YSYEKL. V was pared by 2 bases and J by 8 bases, with 21 bases between. The CDR3 runs to 17 residues. The CDR3 DNA is TGCGCCAGCAGCCAACCCGTTAGTAGTCGGGGAAAGGAAAAACTGTTTTTT. Translation: CASSQPVSSRGKEKLFF.

This chain uses TRBV5-1 with TRBJ1-1; no firm D call. V lost 1 base and J 7 bases, leaving 14 bases between the germline ends. The CDR3 runs to 14 residues. CDR1 is SGHRS, CDR2 YFSETQ, per germline. CDR3 residues: CASSLLTSIGEAFF. The CDR3 nucleotides read TGCGCCAGCAGCTTGCTCACGTCTATTGGTGAAGCTTTCTTT.

The V gene is TRBV6-1, the J gene TRBJ2-7; 8 positions agree with TRBD1. Germline-derived CDR1 and CDR2 are MNHNS and SASEGT. The CDR3 consists of 14 residues. V lost 7 bases, J lost 2 bases, and 7 bases stayed unmatched. The CDR3 sequence is CASNTDRGPYEQYF. CDR3 nucleotide sequence: TGTGCCAGCAATACTGACAGGGGCCCCTACGAGCAGTACTTC.

The sample holds a few counts of this clone. V gene TRBV5-1 combines with J gene TRBJ2-1, with 8 bases matching TRBD2. The J segment lost 2 bases and the V segment lost 6 bases, leaving 10 bases of the junction unmatched. The CDR3 consists of 16 residues. Germline loops: CDR1 SGHRS, CDR2 YFSETQ. CDR3 amino acids: CASMGGAGVTYNEQFF. Written as DNA, the CDR3 is TGCGCCAGCATGGGTGGAGCGGGGGTCACCTACAATGAGCAGTTCTTC.